This TCR beta chain was recovered during a study of blood T cell repertoires in COVID-19. The CDR3 loop spans 13 amino acids. V was shortened by 6 bases and J by 0 bases, with 7 bases between the two germline ends. TCRdb's table, derived via immunoSEQ multiplex PCR, lists solely in-frame clones and lacks some. The sample holds 250,000 to 350,000 clones, around 86% seen once. The TCR comes from a woman in her twenties or thirties with active or convalescent COVID-19. Sequencing used peripheral blood. The V gene is TRBV12-3 or TRBV12-4, the J gene TRBJ2-3; D is undetermined. The CDR3 nucleotides read TGTGCCAGCAGAGCGAGGAGCACAGATACGCAGTATTTT. The encoded protein is CASRARSTDTQYF.